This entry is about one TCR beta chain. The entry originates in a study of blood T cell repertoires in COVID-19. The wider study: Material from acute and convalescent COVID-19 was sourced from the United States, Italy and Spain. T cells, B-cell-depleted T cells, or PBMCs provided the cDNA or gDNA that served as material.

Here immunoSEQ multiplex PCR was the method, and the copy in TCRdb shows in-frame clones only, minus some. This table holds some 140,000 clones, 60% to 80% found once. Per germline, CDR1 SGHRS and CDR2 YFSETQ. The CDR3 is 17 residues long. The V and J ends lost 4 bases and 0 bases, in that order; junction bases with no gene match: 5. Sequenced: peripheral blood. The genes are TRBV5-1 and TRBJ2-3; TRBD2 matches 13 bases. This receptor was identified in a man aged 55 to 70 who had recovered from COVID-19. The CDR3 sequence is CASSPGTSGISTDTQYF. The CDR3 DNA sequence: TGCGCCAGCAGCCCCGGGACTAGCGGGATTAGCACAGATACGCAGTATTTT. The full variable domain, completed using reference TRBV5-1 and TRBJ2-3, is KAGVTQTPRYLIKTRGQQVTLSCSPISGHRSVSWYQQTPGQGLQFLFEYFSETQRNKGNFPGRFSGRQFSNSRSEMNVSTLELGDSALYLCASSPGTSGISTDTQYFGPGTRLTVL.